These T cell receptor beta chains were read from a single sample in a study of OX40 agonist ivuxolimab in advanced cancers. The assay was immunoSEQ multiplex PCR, and TCRdb's table has in-frame clones only and misses some. The sample has some 46,000 clones, 89% seen once. Sequencing was performed on CD4+ or CD8+ T cells sorted from blood, taken in a trial of the OX40 agonist ivuxolimab. All receptors come from an adult with an advanced solid tumor such as melanoma, head and neck, liver or kidney cancer. CDR3s include the opening cysteine and the closing phenylalanine or tryptophan.

TRBV29-1	TRBJ2-3	CSAEVGLAGGLQYF
TRBV7-8	TRBJ1-4	CASSLVGGGEKLFF
TRBV4-3	TRBJ1-1	CASSQGFEAFF
TRBV6-5	TRBJ1-1	CASSTGPTEAFF
TRBV29-1	TRBJ2-2	CSVEGQGVTGELFF
TRBV4-1	TRBJ2-1	CASSQVFSGGPYNEQFF
TRBV19	TRBJ2-1	CASSIEGGGARLWNEQFF
TRBV2	TRBJ2-6	CASSDSQVSVSGANVLTF
TRBV7-8	TRBJ2-3	CASSLAFGSDTQYF
TRBV9	TRBJ2-3	CASSPPSGMVIGTQYF
TRBV4-2	TRBJ1-5	CASSQGIRGQESNQPQHF
TRBV12-5	TRBJ2-7	CASGLGYEQYF
TRBV9	TRBJ1-1	CASSVVQGTYTEAFF
TRBV27	TRBJ2-7	CASSRGTLTYEQYF
TRBV21-1	TRBJ1-6	CASSTLGRYSPLHF
TRBV4-1	TRBJ1-6	CASSPPGGSPLHF
TRBV5-1	TRBJ2-7	CASSEWTGLSYEQYF
TRBV9	TRBJ2-5	CASATPQAWETQYF
TRBV7-8	TRBJ2-1	CASSPGTSGRVNNEQFF
TRBV11-3	TRBJ1-4	CASSPGQGGEKLFF
TRBV7-9	TRBJ2-2	CASELGQTNGELFF
TRBV7-6	TRBJ2-1	CASSFGGSSEQFF
TRBV27	TRBJ1-1	CASRMGGEAFF
TRBV14	TRBJ2-7	CASSHLDRALHDEQYF
TRBV7-9	TRBJ1-2	CASSRTEGRSNYGYTF
TRBV19	TRBJ1-2	CASSPQGYYGYTF
TRBV18	TRBJ2-1	CASSPWRELSYNEQFF
TRBV27	TRBJ1-1	CASSLGGSTEAFF
TRBV5-1	TRBJ2-7	CASSSLPEALEQYF
TRBV4-3	TRBJ2-7	CASSPGTGAYEQYF
TRBV7-3	TRBJ2-5	CASSLRDREETQYF
TRBV13	TRBJ1-2	CASSLQATYGYTF
TRBV6-5	TRBJ1-2	CASSYSGSADGYTF
TRBV13	TRBJ2-5	CASSLRGPETQYF
TRBV4-3	TRBJ2-7	CASSQDRYGTYEQYF
TRBV4-2	TRBJ2-1	CASGELAGGTNEQFF
TRBV4-2	TRBJ1-3	CASSQDEARTGGSGNTIYF
TRBV7-9	TRBJ2-7	CASSLSGLRHEQYF
TRBV27	TRBJ1-1	CASSLLANTEAFF
TRBV25-1	TRBJ1-3	CASSEYLGQGVSGNTIYF
TRBV11-2	TRBJ1-2	CASSFSDSYGYTF
TRBV9	TRBJ1-1	CASSVEGVNTEAFF
TRBV7-3	TRBJ2-5	CASSLTSGSQTQYF
TRBV10-3	TRBJ2-7	CAISHLAGLPGEQYF
TRBV6-1	TRBJ2-5	CASSVLAGGPQETQYF
TRBV4-3	TRBJ2-3	CASSQGRGMNTQYF
TRBV6-5	TRBJ2-7	CASSYSGASSYEQYF
TRBV19	TRBJ2-1	CASRLRLVQGVPSPSYNEQFF
TRBV11-2	TRBJ2-3	CASSLFAGVTDTQYF
TRBV6-4	TRBJ2-3	CASLLSGRNTDTQYF
TRBV15	TRBJ1-1	CATSRERWQMNTEAFF
TRBV7-9	TRBJ1-3	CASSPWDRGNTIYF